This T cell receptor (beta chain) was recorded in a study of T cell changes during pregnancy in multiple sclerosis. CDR1 is SGDLS and CDR2 is YYNGEE in the germline V gene. V lost 3 bases and J 8 bases, leaving 11 bases between the germline ends. This CDR3 is built from 12 residues. Profiled with immunoSEQ multiplex PCR; TCRdb holds only in-frame clones, not every one. Of around 62,000 clones listed, 90% were seen once; the top ten hold roughly 1.5%. This sequence originates from a female donor with multiple sclerosis, enrolled in a pregnancy study. The sample in question was peripheral blood, obtained in the third trimester of pregnancy. V is TRBV9 and J is TRBJ1-2, with a possible D match to TRBD1 (6 bases). This CDR3 reads CASSGQGRGYTF. The CDR3 DNA is TGTGCCAGCAGCGGCCAGGGGCGAGGCTACACCTTC. Filled out from reference TRBV9 and TRBJ1-2, the complete variable domain reads DSGVTQTPKHLITATGQRVTLRCSPRSGDLSVYWYQQSLDQGLQFLIQYYNGEERAKGNILERFSAQQFPDLHSELNLSSLELGDSALYFCASSGQGRGYTFGSGTRLTVV.